These 2 T cell receptor beta chains were all obtained from the same sample, sequenced in a study of CD8+ T cells in alopecia areata listed by TCRdb under 2018. Receptors were amplified or captured by the immunoSEQ multiplex PCR assay. To provide template for TCR sequencing, every sample had RNA extracted and reverse transcribed into cDNA. TCRdb holds this immuneACCESS table with in-frame rearrangements only. Some clones are missing; in checked studies, unresolved V genes explain under half, and the rest has no known cause. This sample gives roughly 210,000 clones in total; roughly two fifths of them show up just once. The ten largest clones add up to approximately 2.9% of the sample. The treatment or condition label, as the study defines it: oral pan-JAK inhibitor, 5-10 mg twice daily. Here the sequenced sample was CD4+ T cells sorted from blood, taken at approximately week 36, from a patient treated with tofacitinib. The source is a human donor with alopecia areata.

This chain uses TRBV7-2 with TRBJ2-7, with D perhaps given as TRBD1 or TRBD2 (5 bases each). Germline V gives CDR1 SGHTA, CDR2 FQGNSA. The CDR3 is 14 residues long. The germline V and J ends were trimmed by 5 bases and 7 bases, with 18 bases remaining between them. CDR3 region: CASSEGTAVGEQYF. The CDR3 DNA sequence: TGTGCCAGCAGCGAAGGGACGGCGGTGGGAGAGCAGTACTTC.

The chain links TRBV5-6 to TRBJ2-7; no clear D. The CDR3 totals 12 residues. Germline lookup yields CDR1 SGHDT and CDR2 YYEEEE. Deletions cut 0 bases from V and 2 bases from J, with 3 bases between. The CDR3 DNA is TGTGCCAGCAGCTTGGGAGCCTACGAGCAGTACTTC. Its translation is CASSLGAYEQYF.